This T cell receptor beta chain was profiled in a study of read filtering for tumor transcriptome and immune sequencing (dated by TCRdb to 2018 to 2020). Background for the entire study: The cohort had around 16 male and 11 to 15 female patients with a mean age of around 69 years, ranging from roughly 45 to 85. By revised international staging, eight or nine patients were R-ISS I, roughly 17 were R-ISS II and about seven were R-ISS III. Whole-transcriptome libraries were prepared with the TruSeq RNA Access Library Prep Kit after DNase treatment. TCR-region mapped reads per sample ranged from about 3.5 to 10.27 million with IR-seq versus only roughly 75 to 1,300 with RNA-seq. The study compared TCR repertoires from targeted immune repertoire sequencing and bulk whole-transcriptome sequencing run on the same bone marrow samples. One of the main goals was to work out a read-filtering strategy for immune repertoire data, in particular whether clonotypes backed by only a single read should be removed.

Every patient had bone marrow sampled at the time of active disease. Isolation of bone marrow mononuclear cells was performed by Ficoll-Hypaque density gradient centrifugation. CD138-negative cells were obtained by negative selection after labeling with CD138 magnetic microbeads on a MACS separator, removing myeloma plasma cells. The purity of the isolated cells was checked by flow cytometry with CD138 antibodies on an Attune NxT. Total RNA was extracted with TRIzol reagent and quantified with a NanoDrop spectrophotometer. For each patient, paired RNA-seq and IR-seq were run on the CD138-negative bone marrow sample from that patient. TCR libraries were built from 400 to 450 ng RNA with the Immunoverse kit, using molecular barcoded adaptors covering alpha/delta and beta/gamma chains. TCR library preparation was performed with the same RNA that was used for transcriptome sequencing. An Illumina HiSeq 4000 with 2 x 150 cycles was used to sequence the TCR libraries. Under the source paper's analysis protocol: MiXCR aligned TCR reads to human V, D, J and C references and assembled the aligned reads into CDR3 clonotypes, with quality filtering and error correction included. The tcR package in R was used for analysis of clonotype counts and gene usage diversity. For inspection of raw mapping reads, RNA-seq reads were mapped by STAR aligner version 2.5.3a onto GRCh37 of the human genome. IR-seq fastq files were randomly downsampled with Seqtk 1.3 to test the effect of sequencing depth on detected clonotypes. Starting from the raw public reads, TCRdb applied fastp trimming at Q25, assembled clones with MiXCR and retained in-frame beta chains. Entries are consolidated by CDR3 protein sequence, retaining the most common genes and DNA. TCRdb assigned the V and J calls; the authors' analysis was not used. The sample records about 63,000 distinct CDR3 sequences, about 14% of which are singletons. The top ten hold around 45% of the sample.

The CDR3 measures 16 amino acids from cysteine to phenylalanine. Here the CDR3 DNA is all that survives: 48 bases in frame from base 1. V lost 3 bases and J lost 5 bases, and the count of bases not matched to a germline gene is 6. In the germline V gene (reference sequence), CDR1 corresponds to LGHDT and CDR2 to YNNKEL. Here is what the overall study found, with its caveats: IR-seq captured clonotypes at much higher depth and more reliably than RNA-seq, and smaller IR-seq throughput sufficed to identify most shared clonotypes. Single-read clonotypes made up roughly 80% of clonotypes but only around 4% of total reads in IR-seq, compared with approximately 75% of clonotypes and 44.6% of reads in RNA-seq. Removing single-read clonotypes increased the correlation between IR-seq and RNA-seq shared clonotype proportions. The sorted CD138-negative fraction was a mixed bone marrow immune population, not purified T cells.

This clonotype was observed at least ten times. Its target antigen remains unknown. One base away there is no much larger clone; base qualities are not given. This clonotype was obtained from a donor at least 40 years old with multiple myeloma. The chain employs TRBV3-1 and TRBJ2-1; 11 bases in the middle match TRBD1. Sequencing used a population of CD138-negative cells sorted from bone marrow. This specimen's cell subset or site label, interpreted: bone marrow mononuclear cells depleted of CD138+ plasma/myeloma cells by negative magnetic selection. The CDR3 is CASSQYRDRGNNEQFF. The bases are TGTGCCAGCAGCCAGTACCGGGACAGGGGGAACAATGAGCAGTTCTTC.